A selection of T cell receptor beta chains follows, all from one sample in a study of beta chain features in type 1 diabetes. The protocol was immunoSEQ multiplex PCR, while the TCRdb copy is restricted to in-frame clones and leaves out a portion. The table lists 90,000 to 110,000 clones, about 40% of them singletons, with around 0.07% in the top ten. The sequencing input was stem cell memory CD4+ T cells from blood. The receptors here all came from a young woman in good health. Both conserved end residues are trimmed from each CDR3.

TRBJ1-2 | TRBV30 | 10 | AWSLPGYGYT
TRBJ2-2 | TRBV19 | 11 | ASTREGTGELF
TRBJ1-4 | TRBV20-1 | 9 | SARDRVKLF
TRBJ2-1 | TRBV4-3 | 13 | ASSQHRVSYNEQF
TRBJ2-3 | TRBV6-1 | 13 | ASSEVGTRGDTQY
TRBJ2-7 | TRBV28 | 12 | ASSFWTGTYEQY
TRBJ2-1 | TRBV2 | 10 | ASIFSAGLRF
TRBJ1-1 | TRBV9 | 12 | ASSVAIDYRGAF
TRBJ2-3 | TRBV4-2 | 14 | ASSQDRGSVTDTQY
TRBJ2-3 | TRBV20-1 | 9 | SAPRLSTQY
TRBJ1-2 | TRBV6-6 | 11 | ASSLTRVVGYT
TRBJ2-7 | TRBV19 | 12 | ASSVAGGQHEQY
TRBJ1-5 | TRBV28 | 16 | ASNRGRALVFSNQPQH
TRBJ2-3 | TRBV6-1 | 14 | ASSEAYGSSTDTQY
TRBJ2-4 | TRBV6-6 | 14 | ASTEQGVLAKNIQY
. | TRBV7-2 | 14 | ASSSIVSRGNYEQY
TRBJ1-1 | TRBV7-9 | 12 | ASSLAGGWTEAF
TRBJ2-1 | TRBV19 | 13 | ASRPVSGLVGEQF
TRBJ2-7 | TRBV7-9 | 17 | ASSDRAPEETIRGGEQY
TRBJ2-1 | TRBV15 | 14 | ATSKALGSSYNEQF
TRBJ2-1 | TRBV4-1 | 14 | ASSQEGSGRGVEQF
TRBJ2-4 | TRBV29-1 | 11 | SAQGPAKNIQY
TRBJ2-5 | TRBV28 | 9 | ASSRGETQY
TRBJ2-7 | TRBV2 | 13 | ASSLFPGSGYEQY
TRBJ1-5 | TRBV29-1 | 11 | SVVQGGNQPQH
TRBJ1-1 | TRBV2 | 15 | ASSEGHRARMNTEAF
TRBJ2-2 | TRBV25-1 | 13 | ASSESGYGDGELF
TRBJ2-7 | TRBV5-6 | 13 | ASSRTGVGAYEQY
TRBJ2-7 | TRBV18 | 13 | ASSPPGLAGVEQY
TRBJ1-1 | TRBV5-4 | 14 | ASSDKDRSGKGEAF
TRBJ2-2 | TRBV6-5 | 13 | ASSRRLVKAGELF
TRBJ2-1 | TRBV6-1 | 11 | ASSGTSVTEQF
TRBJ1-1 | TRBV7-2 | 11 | ASSSGMNTEAF
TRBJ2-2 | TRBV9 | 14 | ASSVLSGGVTGELF
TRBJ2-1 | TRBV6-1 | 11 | ASSVYRGYEQF
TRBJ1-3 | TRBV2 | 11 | ASREMAGNTIY
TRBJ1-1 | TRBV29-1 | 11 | SVRGRMNTEAF
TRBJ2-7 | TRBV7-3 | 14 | ASSLSPSGSSYEQY
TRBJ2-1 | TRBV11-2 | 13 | ASSLGIQNYNEQF
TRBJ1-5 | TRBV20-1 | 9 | SASGGTVAH
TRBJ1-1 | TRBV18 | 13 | ASSFRTGRNTEAF
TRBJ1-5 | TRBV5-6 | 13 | ASSLMDRANQPQH
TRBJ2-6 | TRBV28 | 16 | ASTPTGTRSSGANVLT
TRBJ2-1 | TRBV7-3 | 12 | ASSLGTGSNEQF
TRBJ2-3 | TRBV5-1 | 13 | ASTRTGSETDTQY
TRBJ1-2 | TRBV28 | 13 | ASSLFGGAPSGYT
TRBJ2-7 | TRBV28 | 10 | ATTDPAYEQY
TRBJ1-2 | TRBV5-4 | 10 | ASSLGAYGYT
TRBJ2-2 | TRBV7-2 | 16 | ASTNQGRAREPTGELF
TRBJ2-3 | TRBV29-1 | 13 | SVEGLGGSTDTQY
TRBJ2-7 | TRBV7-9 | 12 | ASSLGPGSHEQY
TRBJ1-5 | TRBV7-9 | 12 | ASSLEQPNQPQH
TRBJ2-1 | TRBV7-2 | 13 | ASSLGGARHNEQF
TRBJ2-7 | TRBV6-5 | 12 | ASVGASHSYEQY
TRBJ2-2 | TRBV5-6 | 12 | ASSLGLAGGELF
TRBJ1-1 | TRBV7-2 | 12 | ASSFRWGGAEAF
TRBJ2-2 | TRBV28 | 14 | ASSPPRGLDTGELF
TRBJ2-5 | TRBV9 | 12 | ASSLTTGQETQY